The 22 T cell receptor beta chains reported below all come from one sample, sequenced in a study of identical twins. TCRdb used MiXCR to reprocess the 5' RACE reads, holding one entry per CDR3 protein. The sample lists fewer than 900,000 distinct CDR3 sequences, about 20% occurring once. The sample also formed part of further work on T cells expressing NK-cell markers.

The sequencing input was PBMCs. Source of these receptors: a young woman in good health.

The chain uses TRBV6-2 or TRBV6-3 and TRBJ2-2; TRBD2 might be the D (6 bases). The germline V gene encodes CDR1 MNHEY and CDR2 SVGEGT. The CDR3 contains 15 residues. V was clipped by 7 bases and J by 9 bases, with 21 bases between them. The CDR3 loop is CASTSAGTPYRELFF. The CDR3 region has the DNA TGTGCCAGCACTAGTGCCGGGACTCCGTACCGGGAGCTGTTTTTT.

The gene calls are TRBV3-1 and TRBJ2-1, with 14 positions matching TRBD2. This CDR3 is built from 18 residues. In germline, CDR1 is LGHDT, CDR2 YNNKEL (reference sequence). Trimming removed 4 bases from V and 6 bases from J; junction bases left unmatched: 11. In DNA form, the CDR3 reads TGTGCCAGCAGCCCCCCCCGACTAGCGGGAGGGCCGGGCAATGAGCAGTTCTTC. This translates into CASSPPRLAGGPGNEQFF.

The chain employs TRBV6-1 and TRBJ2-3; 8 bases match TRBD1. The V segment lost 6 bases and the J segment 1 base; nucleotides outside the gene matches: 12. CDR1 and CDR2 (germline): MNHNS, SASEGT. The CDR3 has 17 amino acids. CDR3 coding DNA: TGTGCCAGCAGGCCCGGCCGTTGGGGACAGGGCACAGATACGCAGTATTTT. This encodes CASRPGRWGQGTDTQYF.

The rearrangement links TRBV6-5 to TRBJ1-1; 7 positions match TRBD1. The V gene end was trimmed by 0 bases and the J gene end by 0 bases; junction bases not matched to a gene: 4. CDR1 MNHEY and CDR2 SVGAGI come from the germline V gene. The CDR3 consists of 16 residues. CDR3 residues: CASSYSPGQMNTEAFF. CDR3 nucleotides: TGTGCCAGCAGTTACTCACCGGGACAGATGAACACTGAAGCTTTCTTT.

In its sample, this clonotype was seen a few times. Written as DNA, the CDR3 is TGTGCCAGCAGTTACGTCACAGGGCCTAGTCGGGAGGGTGAGCAGTTCTTC. It codes for CASSYVTGPSREGEQFF. The chain carries TRBV6-5 and TRBJ2-1; TRBD2 matches 8 bases. Germline-derived CDR1 and CDR2 are MNHEY and SVGAGI. There are 17 residues in the CDR3. Germline trimming cut 2 bases from V and 9 bases from J; bases unmatched to any gene: 15.

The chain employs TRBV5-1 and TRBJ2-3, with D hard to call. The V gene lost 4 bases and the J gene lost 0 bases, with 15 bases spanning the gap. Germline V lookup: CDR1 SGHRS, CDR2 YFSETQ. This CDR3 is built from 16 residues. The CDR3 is CASSRFVVGSTDTQYF. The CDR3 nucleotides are TGCGCCAGCAGCAGATTCGTAGTGGGGAGCACAGATACGCAGTATTTT.

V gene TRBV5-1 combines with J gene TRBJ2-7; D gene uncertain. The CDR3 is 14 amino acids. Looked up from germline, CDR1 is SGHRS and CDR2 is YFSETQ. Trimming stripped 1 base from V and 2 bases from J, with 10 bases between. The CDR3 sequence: CASSLYSGPYEQYF. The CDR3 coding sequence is TGCGCCAGCAGCTTGTACTCAGGACCCTACGAGCAGTACTTC.

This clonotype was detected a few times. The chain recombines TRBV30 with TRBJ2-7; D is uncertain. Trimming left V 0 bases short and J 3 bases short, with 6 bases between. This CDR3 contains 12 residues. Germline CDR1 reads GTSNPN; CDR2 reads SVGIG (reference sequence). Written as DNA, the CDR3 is TGTGCCTGGAGTGTACCCTACTACGAGCAGTACTTC. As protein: CAWSVPYYEQYF.

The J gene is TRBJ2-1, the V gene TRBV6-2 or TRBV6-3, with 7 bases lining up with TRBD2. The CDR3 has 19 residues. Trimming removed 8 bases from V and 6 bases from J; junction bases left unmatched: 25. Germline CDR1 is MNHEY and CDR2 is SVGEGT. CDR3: CASRPARVRVSGGINEQFF. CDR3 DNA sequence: TGTGCCAGCCGCCCAGCCAGGGTAAGGGTTTCGGGAGGCATCAATGAGCAGTTCTTC.

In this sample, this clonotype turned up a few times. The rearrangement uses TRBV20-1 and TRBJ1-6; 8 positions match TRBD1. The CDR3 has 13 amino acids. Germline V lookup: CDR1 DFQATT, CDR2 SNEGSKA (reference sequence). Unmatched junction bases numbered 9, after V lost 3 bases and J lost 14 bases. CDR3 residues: CSARGTGFTALHF. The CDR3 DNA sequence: TGCAGTGCTAGGGGGACAGGCTTTACAGCCCTCCACTTT.

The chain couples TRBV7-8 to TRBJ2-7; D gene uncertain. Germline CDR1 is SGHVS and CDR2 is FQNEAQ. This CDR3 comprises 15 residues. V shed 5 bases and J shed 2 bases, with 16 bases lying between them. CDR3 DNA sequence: TGTGCCAGCAGCCAAGGTAGGGCAGCGACCTACGAGCAGTACTTC. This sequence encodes CASSQGRAATYEQYF.

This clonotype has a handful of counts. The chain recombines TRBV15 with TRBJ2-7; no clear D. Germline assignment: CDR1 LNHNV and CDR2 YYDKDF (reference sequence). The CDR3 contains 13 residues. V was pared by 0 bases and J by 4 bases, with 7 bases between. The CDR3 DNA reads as TGTGCCACCAGCAGAGAGCTAGTATACGAGCAGTACTTC. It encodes CATSRELVYEQYF.

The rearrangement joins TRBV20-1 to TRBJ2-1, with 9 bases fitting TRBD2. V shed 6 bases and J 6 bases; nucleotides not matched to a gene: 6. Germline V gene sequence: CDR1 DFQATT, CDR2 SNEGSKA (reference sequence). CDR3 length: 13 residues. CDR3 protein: CSATKRGVNEQFF. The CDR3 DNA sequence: TGCAGTGCGACCAAGCGGGGGGTCAATGAGCAGTTCTTC.

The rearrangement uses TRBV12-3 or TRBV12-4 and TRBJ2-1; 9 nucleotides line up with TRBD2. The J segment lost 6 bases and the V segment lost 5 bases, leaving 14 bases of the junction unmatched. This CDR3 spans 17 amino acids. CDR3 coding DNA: TGTGCCAGCAGTCCTTCCATCGGGACTAGCAGTAGCAATGAGCAGTTCTTC. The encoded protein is CASSPSIGTSSSNEQFF.

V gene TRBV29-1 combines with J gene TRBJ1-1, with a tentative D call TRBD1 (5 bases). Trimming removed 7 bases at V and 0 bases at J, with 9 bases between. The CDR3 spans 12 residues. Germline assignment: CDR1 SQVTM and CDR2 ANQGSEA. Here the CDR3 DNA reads TGCAGCGAAAGCAGGGTGAACACTGAAGCTTTCTTT. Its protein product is CSESRVNTEAFF. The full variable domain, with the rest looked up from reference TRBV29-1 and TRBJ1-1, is SAVISQKPSRDICQRGTSLTIQCQVDSQVTMMFWYRQQPGQSLTLIATANQGSEATYESGFVIDKFPISRPNLTFSTLTVSNMSPEDSSIYLCSESRVNTEAFFGQGTRLTVV.

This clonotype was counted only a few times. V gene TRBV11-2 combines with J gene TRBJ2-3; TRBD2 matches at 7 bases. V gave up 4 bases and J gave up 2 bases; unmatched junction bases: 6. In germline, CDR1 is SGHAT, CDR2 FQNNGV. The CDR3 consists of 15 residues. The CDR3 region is CASSSGGLHTDTQYF. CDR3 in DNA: TGTGCCAGCAGCTCGGGGGGACTCCACACAGATACGCAGTATTTT.

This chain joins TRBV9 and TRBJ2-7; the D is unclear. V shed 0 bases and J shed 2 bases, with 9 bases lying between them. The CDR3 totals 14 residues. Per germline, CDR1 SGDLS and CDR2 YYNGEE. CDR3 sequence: CASSVGPDAYEQYF. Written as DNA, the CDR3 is TGTGCCAGCAGCGTAGGACCCGACGCCTACGAGCAGTACTTC.

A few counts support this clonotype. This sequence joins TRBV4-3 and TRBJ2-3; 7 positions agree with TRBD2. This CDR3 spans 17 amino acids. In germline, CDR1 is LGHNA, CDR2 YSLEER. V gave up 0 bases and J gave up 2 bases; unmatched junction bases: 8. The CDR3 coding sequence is TGCGCCAGCAGCCAAGATCATCGACTAGCTACCACAGATACGCAGTATTTT. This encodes CASSQDHRLATTDTQYF.

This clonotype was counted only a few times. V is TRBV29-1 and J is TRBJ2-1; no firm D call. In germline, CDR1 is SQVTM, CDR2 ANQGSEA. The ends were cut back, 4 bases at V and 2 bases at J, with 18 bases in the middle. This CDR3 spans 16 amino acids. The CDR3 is CSVVGPQRYPYNEQFF. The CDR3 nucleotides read TGCAGCGTTGTCGGACCACAGAGATATCCCTACAATGAGCAGTTCTTC.

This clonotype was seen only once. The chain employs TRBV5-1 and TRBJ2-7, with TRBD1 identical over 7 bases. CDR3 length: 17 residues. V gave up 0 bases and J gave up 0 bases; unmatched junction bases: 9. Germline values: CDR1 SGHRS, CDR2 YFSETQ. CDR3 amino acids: CASSLGFRQGPSYEQYF. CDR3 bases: TGCGCCAGCAGCTTGGGTTTTAGACAGGGTCCCTCCTACGAGCAGTACTTC.

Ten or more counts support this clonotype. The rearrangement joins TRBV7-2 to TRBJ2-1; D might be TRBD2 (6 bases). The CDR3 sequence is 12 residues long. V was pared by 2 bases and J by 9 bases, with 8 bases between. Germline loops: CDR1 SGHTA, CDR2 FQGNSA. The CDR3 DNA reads TGTGCCAGCAGCTTACTAGCGCGTGAGCAGTTCTTC. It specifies CASSLLAREQFF.

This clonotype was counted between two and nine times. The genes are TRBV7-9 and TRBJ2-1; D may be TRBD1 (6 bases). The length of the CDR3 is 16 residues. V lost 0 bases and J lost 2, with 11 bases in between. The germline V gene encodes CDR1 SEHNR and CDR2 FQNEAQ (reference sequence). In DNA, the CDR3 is TGTGCCAGCAGCTTAGCGGGACAAGGTGCCTACAATGAGCAGTTCTTC. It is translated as CASSLAGQGAYNEQFF.